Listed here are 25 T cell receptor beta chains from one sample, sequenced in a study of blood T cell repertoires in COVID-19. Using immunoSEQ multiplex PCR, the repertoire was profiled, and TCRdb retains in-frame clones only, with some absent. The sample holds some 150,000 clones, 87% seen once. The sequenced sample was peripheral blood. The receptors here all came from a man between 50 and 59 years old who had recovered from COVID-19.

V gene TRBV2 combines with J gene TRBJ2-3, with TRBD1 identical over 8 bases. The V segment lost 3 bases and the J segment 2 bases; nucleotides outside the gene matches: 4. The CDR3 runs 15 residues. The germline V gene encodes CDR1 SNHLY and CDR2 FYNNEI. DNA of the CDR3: TGTGCCAGCAGTGAGGGCAGGGGGCCCACAGATACGCAGTATTTT. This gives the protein CASSEGRGPTDTQYF.

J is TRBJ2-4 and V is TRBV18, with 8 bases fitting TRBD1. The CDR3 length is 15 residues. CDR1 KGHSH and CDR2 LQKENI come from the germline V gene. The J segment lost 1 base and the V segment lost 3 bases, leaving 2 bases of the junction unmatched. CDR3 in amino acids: CASSPRDRAKNIQYF. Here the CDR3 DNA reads TGTGCCAGCTCACCTCGGGACAGGGCCAAAAACATTCAGTACTTC. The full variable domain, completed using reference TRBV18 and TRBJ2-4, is NAGVMQNPRHLVRRRGQEARLRCSPMKGHSHVYWYRQLPEEGLKFMVYLQKENIIDESGMPKERFSAEFPKEGPSILRIQQVVRGDSAAYFCASSPRDRAKNIQYFGAGTRLSVL.

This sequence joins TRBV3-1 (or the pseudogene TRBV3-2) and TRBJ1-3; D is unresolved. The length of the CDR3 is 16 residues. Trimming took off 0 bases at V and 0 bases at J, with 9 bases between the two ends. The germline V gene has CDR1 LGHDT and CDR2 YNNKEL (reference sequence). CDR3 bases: TGTGCCAGCAGCCAAGATTTCCGGAGCTCTGGAAACACCATATATTTT. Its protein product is CASSQDFRSSGNTIYF.

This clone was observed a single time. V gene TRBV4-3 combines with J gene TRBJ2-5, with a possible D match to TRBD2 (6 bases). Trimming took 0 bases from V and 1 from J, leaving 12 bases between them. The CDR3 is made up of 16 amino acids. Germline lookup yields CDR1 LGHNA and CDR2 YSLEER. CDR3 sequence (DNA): TGCGCCAGCAGCCAAGATAGCGGCACCTCCCAAGAGACCCAGTACTTC. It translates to CASSQDSGTSQETQYF.

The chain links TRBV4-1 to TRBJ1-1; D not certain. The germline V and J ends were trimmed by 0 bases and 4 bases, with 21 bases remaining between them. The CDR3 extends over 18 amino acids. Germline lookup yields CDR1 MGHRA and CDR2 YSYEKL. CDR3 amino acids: CASSQDRPQRGRGTEAFF. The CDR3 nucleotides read TGCGCCAGCAGCCAAGATAGGCCACAGCGGGGTCGGGGCACTGAAGCTTTCTTT.

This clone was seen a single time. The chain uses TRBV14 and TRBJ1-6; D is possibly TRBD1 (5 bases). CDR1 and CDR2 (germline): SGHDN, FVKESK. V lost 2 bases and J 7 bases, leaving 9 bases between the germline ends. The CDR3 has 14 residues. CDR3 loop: CASSQRDRNSPLHF. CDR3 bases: TGTGCCAGCAGCCAAAGAGACAGAAATTCACCCCTCCACTTT.

The CDR3 nucleotides are TGTGCCAGCAGTTCCACAGGGGACTATGAAAAACTGTTTTTT. Its translation is CASSSTGDYEKLFF. This sequence joins TRBV6-2 or TRBV6-3 and TRBJ1-4; the match to TRBD1 covers 7 bases. Per the germline V gene, CDR1 is MNHEY and CDR2 is SVGEGT. The CDR3 has 14 residues. The ends lost 4 bases at V and 6 bases at J; junction bases unmatched: 5.

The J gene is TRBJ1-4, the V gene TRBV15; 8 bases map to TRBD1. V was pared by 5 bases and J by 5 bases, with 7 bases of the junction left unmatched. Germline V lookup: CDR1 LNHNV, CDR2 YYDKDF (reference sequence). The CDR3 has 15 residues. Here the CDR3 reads CATSGRTGRNEKLFF. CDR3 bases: TGTGCCACCAGCGGCCGGACAGGGAGAAATGAAAAACTGTTTTTT.

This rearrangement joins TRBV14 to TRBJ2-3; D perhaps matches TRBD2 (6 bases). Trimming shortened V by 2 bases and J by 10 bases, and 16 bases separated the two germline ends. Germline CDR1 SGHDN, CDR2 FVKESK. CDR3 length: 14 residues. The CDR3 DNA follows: TGTGCCAGCAGCCAACCCTTCGAGGGGACTCCGCAGTATTTT. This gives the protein CASSQPFEGTPQYF.

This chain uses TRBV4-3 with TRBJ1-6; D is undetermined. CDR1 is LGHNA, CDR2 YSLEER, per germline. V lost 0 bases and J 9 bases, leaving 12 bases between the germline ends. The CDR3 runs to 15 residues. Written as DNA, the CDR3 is TGCGCCAGCAGCCAAGAAATTAGCGGGAGTTCACCCCTCCACTTT. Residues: CASSQEISGSSPLHF.

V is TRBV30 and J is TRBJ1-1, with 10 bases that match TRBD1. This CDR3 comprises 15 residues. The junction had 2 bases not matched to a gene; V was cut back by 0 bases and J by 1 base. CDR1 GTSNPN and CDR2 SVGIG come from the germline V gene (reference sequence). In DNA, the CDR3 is TGTGCCTGGAGTGTAAGGGACAGGGGGAACACTGAAGCTTTCTTT. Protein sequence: CAWSVRDRGNTEAFF.

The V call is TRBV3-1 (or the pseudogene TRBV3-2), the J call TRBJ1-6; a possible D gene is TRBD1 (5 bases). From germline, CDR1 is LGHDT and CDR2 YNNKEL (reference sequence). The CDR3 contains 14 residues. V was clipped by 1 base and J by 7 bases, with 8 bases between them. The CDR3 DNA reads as TGTGCCAGCAGCCAAGCCGGGGGGAATTCACCCCTCCACTTT. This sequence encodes CASSQAGGNSPLHF.

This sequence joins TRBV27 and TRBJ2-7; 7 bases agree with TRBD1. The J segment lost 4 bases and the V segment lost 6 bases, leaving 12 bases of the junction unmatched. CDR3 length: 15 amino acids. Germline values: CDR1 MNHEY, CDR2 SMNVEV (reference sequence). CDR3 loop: CASSRKGDRYYEQYF. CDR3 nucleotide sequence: TGTGCCAGCAGCCGCAAGGGGGACAGATATTACGAGCAGTACTTC.

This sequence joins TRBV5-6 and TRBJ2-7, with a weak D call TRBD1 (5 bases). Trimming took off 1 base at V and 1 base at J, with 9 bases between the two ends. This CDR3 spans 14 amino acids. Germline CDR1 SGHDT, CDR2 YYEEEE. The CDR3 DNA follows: TGTGCCAGCAGCTTGATTCGACAGTCCTACGAGCAGTACTTC. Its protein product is CASSLIRQSYEQYF.

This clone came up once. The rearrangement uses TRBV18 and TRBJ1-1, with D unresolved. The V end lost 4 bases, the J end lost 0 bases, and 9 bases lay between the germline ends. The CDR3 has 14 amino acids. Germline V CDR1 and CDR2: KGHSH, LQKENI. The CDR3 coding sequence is TGTGCCAGCTCACTACTGAGCCTGAACACTGAAGCTTTCTTT. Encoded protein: CASSLLSLNTEAFF.

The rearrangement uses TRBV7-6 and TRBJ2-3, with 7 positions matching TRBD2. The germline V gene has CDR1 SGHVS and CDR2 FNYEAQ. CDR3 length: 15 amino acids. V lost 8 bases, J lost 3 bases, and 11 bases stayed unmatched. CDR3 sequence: CASAMASGATDTQYF. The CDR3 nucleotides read TGTGCCAGCGCGATGGCTAGCGGAGCAACAGATACGCAGTATTTT. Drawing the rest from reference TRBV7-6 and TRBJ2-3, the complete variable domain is GAGVSQSPRYKVTKRGQDVALRCDPISGHVSLYWYRQALGQGPEFLTYFNYEAQQDKSGLPNDRFSAERPEGSISTLTIQRTEQRDSAMYRCASAMASGATDTQYFGPGTRLTVL.

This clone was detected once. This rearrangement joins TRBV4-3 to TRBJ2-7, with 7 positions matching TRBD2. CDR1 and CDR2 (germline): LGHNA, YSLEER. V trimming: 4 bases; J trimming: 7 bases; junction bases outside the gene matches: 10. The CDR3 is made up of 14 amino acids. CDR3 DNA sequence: TGCGCCAGCAGCCCCCAGGTGGGGGGGTTAGAGCAGTACTTC. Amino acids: CASSPQVGGLEQYF.

Here the CDR3 reads CASRQGFTDTQYF. In nucleotides, the CDR3 is TGTGCCAGCAGGCAGGGGTTCACAGATACGCAGTATTTT. This sequence joins TRBV6-5 and TRBJ2-3; D is possibly TRBD1 (6 bases). V lost 6 bases to trimming and J lost 2 bases, with 9 bases between them. This CDR3 spans 13 amino acids. CDR1 MNHEY and CDR2 SVGAGI come from the germline V gene.

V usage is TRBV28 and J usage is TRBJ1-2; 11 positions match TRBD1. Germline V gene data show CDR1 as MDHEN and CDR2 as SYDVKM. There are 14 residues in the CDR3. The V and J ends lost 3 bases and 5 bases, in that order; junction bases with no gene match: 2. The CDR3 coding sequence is TGTGCCAGCAGTTTGGGGACAGGGGGTTATGGCTACACCTTC. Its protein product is CASSLGTGGYGYTF.

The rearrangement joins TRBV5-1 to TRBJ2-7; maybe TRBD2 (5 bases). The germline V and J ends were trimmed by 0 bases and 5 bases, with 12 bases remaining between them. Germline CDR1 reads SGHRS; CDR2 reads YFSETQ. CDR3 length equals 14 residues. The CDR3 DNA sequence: TGCGCCAGCAGCTTGGCTGGGTTGGGAGACGAGCAGTACTTC. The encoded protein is CASSLAGLGDEQYF.

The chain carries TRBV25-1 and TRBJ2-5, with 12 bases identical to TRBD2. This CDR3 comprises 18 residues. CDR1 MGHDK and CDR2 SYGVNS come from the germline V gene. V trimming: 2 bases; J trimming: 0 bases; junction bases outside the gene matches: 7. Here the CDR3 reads CASSEISSGGAYQETQYF. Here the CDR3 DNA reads TGTGCCAGCAGTGAAATTTCTAGCGGGGGGGCTTACCAAGAGACCCAGTACTTC.

The CDR3 sequence: CASTPGSNNEQFF. As DNA, the CDR3 is TGTGCCAGCACCCCAGGGTCCAACAATGAGCAGTTCTTC. The V gene is TRBV7-9, the J gene TRBJ2-1; a weak D match, TRBD1 (5 bases). Germline V CDR1 and CDR2: SEHNR, FQNEAQ (reference sequence). The length of the CDR3 is 13 residues. V gave up 7 bases and J gave up 5 bases, with 12 bases separating them.

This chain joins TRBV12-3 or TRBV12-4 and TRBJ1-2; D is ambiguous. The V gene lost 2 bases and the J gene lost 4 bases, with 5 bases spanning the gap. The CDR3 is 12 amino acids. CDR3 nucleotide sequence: TGTGCCAGCAGTTTATCGTTCTATGGCTACACCTTC. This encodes CASSLSFYGYTF.

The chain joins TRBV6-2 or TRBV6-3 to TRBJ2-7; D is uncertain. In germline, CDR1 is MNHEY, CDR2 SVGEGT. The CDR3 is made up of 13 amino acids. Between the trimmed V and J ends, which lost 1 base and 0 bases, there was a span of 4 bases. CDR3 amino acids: CASSYYSSYEQYF. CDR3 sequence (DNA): TGTGCCAGCAGTTACTACAGCTCCTACGAGCAGTACTTC.

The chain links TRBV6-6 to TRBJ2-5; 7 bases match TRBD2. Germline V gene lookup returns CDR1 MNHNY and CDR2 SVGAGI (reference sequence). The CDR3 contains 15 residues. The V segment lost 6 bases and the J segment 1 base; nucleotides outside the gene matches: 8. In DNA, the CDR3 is TGTGCCAGCAGCCAAACTAGCGCTACCCAAGAGACCCAGTACTTC. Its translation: CASSQTSATQETQYF.